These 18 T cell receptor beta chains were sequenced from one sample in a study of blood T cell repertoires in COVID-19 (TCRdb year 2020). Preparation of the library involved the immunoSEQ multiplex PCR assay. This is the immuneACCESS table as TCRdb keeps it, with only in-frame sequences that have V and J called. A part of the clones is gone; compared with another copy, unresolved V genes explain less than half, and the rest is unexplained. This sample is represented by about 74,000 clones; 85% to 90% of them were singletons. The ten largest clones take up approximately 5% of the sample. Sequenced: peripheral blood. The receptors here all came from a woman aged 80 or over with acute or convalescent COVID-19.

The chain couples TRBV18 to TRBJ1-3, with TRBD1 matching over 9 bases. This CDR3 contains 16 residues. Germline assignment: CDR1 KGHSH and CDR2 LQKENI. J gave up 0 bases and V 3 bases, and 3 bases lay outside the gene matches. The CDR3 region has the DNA TGTGCCAGCTCACCCGGACAGGGGATCTCTGGAAACACCATATATTTT. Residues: CASSPGQGISGNTIYF.

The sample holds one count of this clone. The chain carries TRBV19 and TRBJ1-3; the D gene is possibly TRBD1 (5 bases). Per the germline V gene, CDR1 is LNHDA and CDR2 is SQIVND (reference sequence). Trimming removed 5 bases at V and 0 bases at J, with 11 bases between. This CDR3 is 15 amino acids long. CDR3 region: CASSAMGGSGNTIYF. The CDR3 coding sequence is TGTGCCAGTAGTGCCATGGGGGGCTCTGGAAACACCATATATTTT.

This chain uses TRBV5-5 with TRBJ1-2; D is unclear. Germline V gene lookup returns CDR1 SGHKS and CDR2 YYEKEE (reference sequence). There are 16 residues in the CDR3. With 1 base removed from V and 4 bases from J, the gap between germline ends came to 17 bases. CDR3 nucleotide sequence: TGTGCCAGCAGCTTGAATGGGGATTGGGGAGTCTATGGCTACACCTTC. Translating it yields CASSLNGDWGVYGYTF.

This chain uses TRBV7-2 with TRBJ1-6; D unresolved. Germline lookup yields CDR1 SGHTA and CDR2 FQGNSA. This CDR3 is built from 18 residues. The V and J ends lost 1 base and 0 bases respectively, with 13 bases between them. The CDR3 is CASSLVVFGSSYNSPLHF. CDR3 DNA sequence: TGTGCCAGCAGCTTAGTGGTCTTTGGGAGCTCCTATAATTCACCCCTCCACTTT.

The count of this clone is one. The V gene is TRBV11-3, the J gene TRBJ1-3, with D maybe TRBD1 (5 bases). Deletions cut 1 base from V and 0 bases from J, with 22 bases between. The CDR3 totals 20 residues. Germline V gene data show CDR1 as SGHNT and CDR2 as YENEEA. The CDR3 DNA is TGTGCCAGCAGCTTAGTTCTGCGGTCCTGGGGCGGAAACTCTGGAAACACCATATATTTT. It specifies CASSLVLRSWGGNSGNTIYF.

The CDR3, as DNA: TGTGCCACCCAAGGGGGCGGCAATCAGCCCCAGCATTTT. Translated: CATQGGGNQPQHF. This chain links TRBV19 with TRBJ1-5; 7 bases are shared with TRBD1. Germline loops: CDR1 LNHDA, CDR2 SQIVND (reference sequence). CDR3 length equals 13 residues. The V gene end was trimmed by 10 bases and the J gene end by 2 bases; junction bases not matched to a gene: 5.

The CDR3 bases are TGTGCCAGCAGCCTCTACACTGAAGCTTTCTTT. Its translation: CASSLYTEAFF. The chain has TRBV7-6 and TRBJ1-1; the D is unclear. The CDR3 extends over 11 amino acids. V dropped 5 bases and J dropped 3 bases, with 4 bases sitting between them. Per germline, CDR1 SGHVS and CDR2 FNYEAQ.

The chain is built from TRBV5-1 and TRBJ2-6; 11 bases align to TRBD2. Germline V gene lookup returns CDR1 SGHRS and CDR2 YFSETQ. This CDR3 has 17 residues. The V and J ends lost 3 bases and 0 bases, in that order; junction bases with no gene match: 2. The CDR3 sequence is CASSSTSGASGANVLTF. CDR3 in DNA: TGCGCCAGCAGCTCGACTAGCGGGGCCTCTGGGGCCAACGTCCTGACTTTC. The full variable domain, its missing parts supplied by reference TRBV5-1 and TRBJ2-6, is KAGVTQTPRYLIKTRGQQVTLSCSPISGHRSVSWYQQTPGQGLQFLFEYFSETQRNKGNFPGRFSGRQFSNSRSEMNVSTLELGDSALYLCASSSTSGASGANVLTFGAGSRLTVL.

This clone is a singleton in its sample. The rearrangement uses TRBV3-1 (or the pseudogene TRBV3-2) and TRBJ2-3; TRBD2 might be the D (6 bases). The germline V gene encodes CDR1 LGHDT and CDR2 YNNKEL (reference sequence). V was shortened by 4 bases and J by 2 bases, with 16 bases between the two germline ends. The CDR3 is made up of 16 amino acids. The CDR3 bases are TGTGCCAGCAGCCCGGATATCGGGGGACTCACAGATACGCAGTATTTT. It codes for CASSPDIGGLTDTQYF.

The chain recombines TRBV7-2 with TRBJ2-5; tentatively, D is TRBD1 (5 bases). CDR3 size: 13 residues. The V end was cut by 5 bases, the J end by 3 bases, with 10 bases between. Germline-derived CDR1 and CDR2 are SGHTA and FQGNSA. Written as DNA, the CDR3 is TGTGCCAGCAGCCAGAGCAGGGAAGAGACCCAGTACTTC. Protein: CASSQSREETQYF.

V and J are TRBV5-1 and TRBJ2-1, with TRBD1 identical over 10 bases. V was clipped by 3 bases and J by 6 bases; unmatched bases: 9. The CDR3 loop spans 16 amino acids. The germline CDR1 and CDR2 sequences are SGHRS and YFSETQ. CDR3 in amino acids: CASSSSGTGVSNEQFF. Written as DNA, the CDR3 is TGCGCCAGCAGCTCTTCCGGGACAGGGGTTAGCAATGAGCAGTTCTTC.

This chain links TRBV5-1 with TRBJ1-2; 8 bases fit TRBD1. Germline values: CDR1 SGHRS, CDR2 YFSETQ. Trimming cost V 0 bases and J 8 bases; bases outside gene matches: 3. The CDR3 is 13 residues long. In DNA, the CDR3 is TGCGCCAGCAGCTTGGTGGGACAGGCCGGCTACACCTTC. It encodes CASSLVGQAGYTF.

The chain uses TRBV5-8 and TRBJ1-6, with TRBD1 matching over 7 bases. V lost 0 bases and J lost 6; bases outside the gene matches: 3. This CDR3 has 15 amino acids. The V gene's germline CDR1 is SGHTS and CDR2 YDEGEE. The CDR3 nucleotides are TGTGCCAGCAGCTTGGGGGACAGAAGTAATTCACCCCTCCACTTT. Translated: CASSLGDRSNSPLHF.

The CDR3 sequence is CAWSRRTHSNQPQHF. Written as DNA, the CDR3 is TGTGCCTGGAGTCGACGGACACATAGCAATCAGCCCCAGCATTTT. The chain combines TRBV30 with TRBJ1-5, with a possible D match to TRBD1 (5 bases). The V end lost 2 bases, the J end lost 0 bases, and 11 bases lay between the germline ends. CDR1 is GTSNPN and CDR2 is SVGIG in the germline V gene (reference sequence). The CDR3 sequence is 15 residues long.

The CDR3 protein is CASSLGLLGGTGELFF. In DNA form, the CDR3 reads TGTGCCAGCAGCTTGGGTCTATTAGGGGGAACCGGGGAGCTGTTTTTT. The rearrangement joins TRBV5-6 to TRBJ2-2, with D possibly being TRBD1 (6 bases). The germline CDR1 and CDR2 sequences are SGHDT and YYEEEE. The V and J ends lost 0 bases and 5 bases respectively, with 14 bases between them. The CDR3 length is 16 residues.

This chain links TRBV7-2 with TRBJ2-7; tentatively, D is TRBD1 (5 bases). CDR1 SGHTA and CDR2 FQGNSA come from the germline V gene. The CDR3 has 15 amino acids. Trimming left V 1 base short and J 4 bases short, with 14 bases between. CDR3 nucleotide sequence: TGTGCCAGCAGCTTAGGGACGGACACCACGTACGAGCAGTACTTC. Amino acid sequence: CASSLGTDTTYEQYF. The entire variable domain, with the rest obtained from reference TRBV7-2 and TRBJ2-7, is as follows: GAGVSQSPSNKVTEKGKDVELRCDPISGHTALYWYRQSLGQGLEFLIYFQGNSAPDKSGLPSDRFSAERTGGSVSTLTIQRTQQEDSAVYLCASSLGTDTTYEQYFGPGTRLTVT.

Here the CDR3 reads CASSLGQGSDEKLFF. The CDR3 DNA is TGTGCCAGCAGCTTAGGACAGGGATCCGACGAAAAACTGTTTTTT. This chain connects TRBV11-3 to TRBJ1-4; 7 bases match TRBD1. The V and J ends lost 1 base and 8 bases, in that order; junction bases with no gene match: 7. This CDR3 has 15 amino acids. The germline CDR1 and CDR2 sequences are SGHNT and YENEEA.

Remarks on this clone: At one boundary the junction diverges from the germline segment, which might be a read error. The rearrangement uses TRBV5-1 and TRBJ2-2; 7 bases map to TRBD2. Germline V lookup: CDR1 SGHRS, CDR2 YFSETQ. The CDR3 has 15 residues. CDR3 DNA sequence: TGCGCCAGCAGCTTGGGGCTAGCGGACACCGTGGAGCTGTTTTTT. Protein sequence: CASSLGLADTVELFF.